The clone carrying this TCR beta chain was seen only once. The data were taken from a study of blood T cell repertoires in COVID-19. Study information: T cells, B-cell-depleted T cells, or PBMCs supplied cDNA or gDNA.

The repertoire was sequenced with immunoSEQ multiplex PCR; TCRdb's copy has only in-frame clones and lacks some. Among a few hundred thousand clones listed, nearly 90% were seen once. This CDR3 region has 17 residues. The clonotype originates from a man in his late teens or twenties with active or convalescent COVID-19. The rearrangement joins TRBV21-1 to TRBJ2-3; the table gives TRBD2 as D, unverified against the DNA. TRBV21-1 is reported as a pseudogene. What was sequenced was peripheral blood. CDR3 DNA: TGTGCCAGCAGCGGACTTCGACGGGCAACTAGCACAGATACGCAGTATTTT. Translating gives CASSGLRRATSTDTQYF.